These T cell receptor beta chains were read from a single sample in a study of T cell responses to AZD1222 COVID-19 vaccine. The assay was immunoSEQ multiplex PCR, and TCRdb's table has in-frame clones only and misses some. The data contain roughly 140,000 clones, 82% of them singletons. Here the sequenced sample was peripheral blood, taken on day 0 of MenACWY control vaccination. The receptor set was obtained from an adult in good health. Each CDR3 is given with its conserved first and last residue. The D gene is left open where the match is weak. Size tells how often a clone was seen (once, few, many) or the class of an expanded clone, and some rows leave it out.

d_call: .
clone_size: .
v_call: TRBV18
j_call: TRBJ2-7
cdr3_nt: TGTGCCAGCTCACCTCCCTCGCAGGGCTACGAGCAGTACTTC
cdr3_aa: CASSPPSQGYEQYF

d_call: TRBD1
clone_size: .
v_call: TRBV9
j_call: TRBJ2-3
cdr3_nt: TGTGCCAGCAGCGTGGGATTGGGACAGATATCCACAGATACGCAGTATTTT
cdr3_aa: CASSVGLGQISTDTQYF

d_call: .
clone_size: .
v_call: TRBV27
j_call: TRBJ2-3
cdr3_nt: TGTGCCAGCAGGACGCTCTTCACAGATACGCAGTATTTT
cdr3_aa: CASRTLFTDTQYF

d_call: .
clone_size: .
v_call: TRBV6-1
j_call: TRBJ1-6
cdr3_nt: TGTGCCAGCAGTGAACCACGGGGGGCTGGTTCACCCCTCCACTTT
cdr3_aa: CASSEPRGAGSPLHF

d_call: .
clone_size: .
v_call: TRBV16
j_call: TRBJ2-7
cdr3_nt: TGTGCCAGCAGCTCTTCGGGGTCGAGGGCCTCCTACGAGCAGTACTTC
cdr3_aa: CASSSSGSRASYEQYF

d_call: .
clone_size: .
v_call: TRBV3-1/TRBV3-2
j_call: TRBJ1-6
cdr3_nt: TGTGCCAGCAGCCAGCGCAGGGAGGCTTCACCCCTCCACTTT
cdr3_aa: CASSQRREASPLHF

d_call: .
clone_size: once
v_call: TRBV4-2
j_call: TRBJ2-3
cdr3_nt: TGTGCCAGCAGCCAAGTTAAGGCAGATACGCAGTATTTT
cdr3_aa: CASSQVKADTQYF

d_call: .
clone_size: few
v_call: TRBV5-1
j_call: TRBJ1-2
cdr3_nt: TGCGCCAGCAGCTTTGGGACACATGCTAACTATGGCTACACCTTC
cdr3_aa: CASSFGTHANYGYTF

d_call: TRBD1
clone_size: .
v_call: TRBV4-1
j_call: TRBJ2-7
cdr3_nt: TGCGCCAGCAGCCATTCCGGGACAGGGGAGCGGTACTTC
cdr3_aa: CASSHSGTGERYF

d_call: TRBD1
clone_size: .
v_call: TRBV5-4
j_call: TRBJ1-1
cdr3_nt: TGTGCCAGCAGCGTGGGACAGGGCCTCATGAACACTGAAGCTTTCTTT
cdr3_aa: CASSVGQGLMNTEAFF

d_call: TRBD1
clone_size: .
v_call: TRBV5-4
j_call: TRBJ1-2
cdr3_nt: TGTGCCAGCAGCTTGCGGGACAGGGGGCTCGATGGCTACACCTTC
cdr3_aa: CASSLRDRGLDGYTF

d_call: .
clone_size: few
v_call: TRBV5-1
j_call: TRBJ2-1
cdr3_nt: TGCGCCAGCAGCCTCCTGGACTCTGGGAATGAGCAGTTCTTC
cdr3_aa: CASSLLDSGNEQFF

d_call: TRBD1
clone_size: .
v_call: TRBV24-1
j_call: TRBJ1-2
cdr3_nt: TGTGCCACCAGTGATCACACCGGGACAGGGGGTATCTATGGCTACACCTTC
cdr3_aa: CATSDHTGTGGIYGYTF

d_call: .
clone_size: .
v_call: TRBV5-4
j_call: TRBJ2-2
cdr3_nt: TGTGCCAGCAGCTGGTGGAAGGGCGGGGAGCTGTTTTTT
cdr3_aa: CASSWWKGGELFF

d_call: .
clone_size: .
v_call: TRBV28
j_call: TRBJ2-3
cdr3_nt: TGTGCCAGCAGTTTAACGGTAGCGGACAGCACAGATACGCAGTATTTT
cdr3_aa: CASSLTVADSTDTQYF

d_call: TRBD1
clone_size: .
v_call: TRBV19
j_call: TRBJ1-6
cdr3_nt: TGTGCCAGTAGCGGCGGACAGGGGGCCAATAATTCACCCCTCCACTTT
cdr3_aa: CASSGGQGANNSPLHF

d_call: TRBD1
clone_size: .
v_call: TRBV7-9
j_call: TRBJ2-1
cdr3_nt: TGTGCCAGCAGCGGGGGGACAGGGGCGGCCAATGAGCAGTTCTTC
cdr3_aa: CASSGGTGAANEQFF

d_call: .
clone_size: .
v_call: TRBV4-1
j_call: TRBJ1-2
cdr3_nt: TGCGCCAGCAGCCAAGATCGTAGGGACAACTATGGCTACACCTTC
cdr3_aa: CASSQDRRDNYGYTF

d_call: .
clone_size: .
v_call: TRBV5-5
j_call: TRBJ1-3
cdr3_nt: TGTGCCAGCAGCCAAAATCCCTCTGGAAACACCATATATTTT
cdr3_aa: CASSQNPSGNTIYF

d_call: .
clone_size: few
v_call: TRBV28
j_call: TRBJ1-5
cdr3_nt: TGTGCCAGCAGCGCCGCGGGGGCGAATCAGCCCCAGCATTTT
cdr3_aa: CASSAAGANQPQHF

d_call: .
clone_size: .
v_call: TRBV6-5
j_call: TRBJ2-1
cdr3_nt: TGTGCCAGTTCTTTCGGGGGCCAGGCTGAGCAGTTCTTC
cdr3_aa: CASSFGGQAEQFF

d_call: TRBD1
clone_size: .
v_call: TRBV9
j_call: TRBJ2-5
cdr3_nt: TGTGCCAGCAGCCGACAGGGGCAACTTTTAGAGACCCAGTACTTC
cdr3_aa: CASSRQGQLLETQYF

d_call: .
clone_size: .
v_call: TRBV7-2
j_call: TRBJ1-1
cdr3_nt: TGTGCCAGCAGCCCCCTGGGGACGGTTTCTCGTGGTGAAGCTTTCTTT
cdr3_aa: CASSPLGTVSRGEAFF

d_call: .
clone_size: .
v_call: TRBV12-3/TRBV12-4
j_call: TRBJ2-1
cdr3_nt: TGTGCCAGCAGTCAGTACAATGAGCAGTTCTTC
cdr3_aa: CASSQYNEQFF

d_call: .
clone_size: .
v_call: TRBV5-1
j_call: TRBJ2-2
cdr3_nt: TGCGCCAGCAACAGGAATAGGAACACCGGGGAGCTGTTTTTT
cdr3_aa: CASNRNRNTGELFF

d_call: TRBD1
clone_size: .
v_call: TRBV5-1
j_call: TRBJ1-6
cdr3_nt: TGCGCCAGCAGCTTGGTAGGGGGCAATTCACCCCTCCACTTT
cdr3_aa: CASSLVGGNSPLHF

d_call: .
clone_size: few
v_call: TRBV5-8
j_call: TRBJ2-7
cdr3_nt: TGTGCCAACCATGGACGCCGGGGACGGGGTTACGAGCAGTACTTC
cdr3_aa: CANHGRRGRGYEQYF

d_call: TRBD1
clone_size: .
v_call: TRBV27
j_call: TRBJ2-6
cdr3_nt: TGTGCCAGCAGTTTGATCCGTGGACAGGGGGCGATTCGGGCCAACGTCCTGACTTTC
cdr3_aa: CASSLIRGQGAIRANVLTF

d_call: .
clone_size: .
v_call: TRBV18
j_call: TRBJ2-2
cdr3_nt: TGTGCCAGCTCACCTAGGACCGGGGAGCTGTTTTTT
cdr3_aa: CASSPRTGELFF

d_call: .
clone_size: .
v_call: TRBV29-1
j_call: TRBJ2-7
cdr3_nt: TGCAGCGTTGTTGGCAGGGGTTCCTACGAGCAGTACTTC
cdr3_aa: CSVVGRGSYEQYF

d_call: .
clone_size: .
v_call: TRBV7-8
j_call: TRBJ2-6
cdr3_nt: TGTGCCAGCAGCGAGACAGGAATCTCTGGGGCCAACGTCCTGACTTTC
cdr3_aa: CASSETGISGANVLTF

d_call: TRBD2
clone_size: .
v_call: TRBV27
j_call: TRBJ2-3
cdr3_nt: TGTGCCAGCAGCTCGAGCGGGAAGGCTAGCACAGATACGCAGTATTTT
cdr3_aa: CASSSSGKASTDTQYF

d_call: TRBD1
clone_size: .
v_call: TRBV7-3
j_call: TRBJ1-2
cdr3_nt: TGTGCCAGCAGCCCCGGGACAGGGATCGGCTACACCTTC
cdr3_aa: CASSPGTGIGYTF

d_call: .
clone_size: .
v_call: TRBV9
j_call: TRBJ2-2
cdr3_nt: TGTGCCAGCAGCGGGCTAGCCTGGAACACCGGGGAGCTGTTTTTT
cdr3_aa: CASSGLAWNTGELFF

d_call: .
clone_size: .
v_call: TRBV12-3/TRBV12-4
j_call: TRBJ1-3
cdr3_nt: TGTGCCAGCAGTTCATCCAACACCATATATTTT
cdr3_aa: CASSSSNTIYF

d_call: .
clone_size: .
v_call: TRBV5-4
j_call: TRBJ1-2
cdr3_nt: TGTGCCAGCAGCTCGGCAGGAGGTTATGGCTACACCTTC
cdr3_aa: CASSSAGGYGYTF

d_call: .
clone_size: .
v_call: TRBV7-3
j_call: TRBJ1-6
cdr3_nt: TGTGCCAGCCGCCCAAGAGGGGAGCAAGGGGATCAGCGTTCACCCCTCCACTTT
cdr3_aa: CASRPRGEQGDQRSPLHF

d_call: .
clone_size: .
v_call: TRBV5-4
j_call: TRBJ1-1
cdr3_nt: TGTGCCAGCGGACATCGGGAGAAGAACACTGAAGCTTTCTTT
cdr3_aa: CASGHREKNTEAFF

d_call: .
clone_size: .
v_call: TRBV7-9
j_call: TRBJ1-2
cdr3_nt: TGTGCCAGCAGCTTAGAGGCGACATCGGGCTACACCTTC
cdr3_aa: CASSLEATSGYTF

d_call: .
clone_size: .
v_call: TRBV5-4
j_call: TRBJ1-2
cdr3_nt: TGTGCCAGCAGCTTAGCAGGTGACTATGGCTACACCTTC
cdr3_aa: CASSLAGDYGYTF

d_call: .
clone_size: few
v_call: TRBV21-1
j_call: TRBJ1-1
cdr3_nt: TGTGCCAGCGAGGGCCCCACTGAAGCTTTCTTT
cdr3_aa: CASEGPTEAFF

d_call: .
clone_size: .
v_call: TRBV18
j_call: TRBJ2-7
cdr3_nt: TGTGCCAGCTCACCGGACAGAGAATCCTACGAGCAGTACTTC
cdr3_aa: CASSPDRESYEQYF

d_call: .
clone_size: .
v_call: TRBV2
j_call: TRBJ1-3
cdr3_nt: TGTGCCAGCAGTGAGGTTGATTGGGGCTCTGGAAACACCATATATTTT
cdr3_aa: CASSEVDWGSGNTIYF

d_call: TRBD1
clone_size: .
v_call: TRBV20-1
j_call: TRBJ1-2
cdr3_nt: TGCAGTGCTAGTGGCAGGGGGCTTGGCTACACCTTC
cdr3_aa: CSASGRGLGYTF

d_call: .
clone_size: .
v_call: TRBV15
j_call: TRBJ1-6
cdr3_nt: TGTGCCACCAGCAGAGTTCGGGCCACAAATTCACCCCTCCACTTT
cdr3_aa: CATSRVRATNSPLHF

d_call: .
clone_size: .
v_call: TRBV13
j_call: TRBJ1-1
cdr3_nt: TGTGCCAGCAGCATACAGGGCTATGGCACTGAAGCTTTCTTT
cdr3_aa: CASSIQGYGTEAFF

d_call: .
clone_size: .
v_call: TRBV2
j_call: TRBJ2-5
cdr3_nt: TGTGCCAGCAGGAGTGTGGAGACCCAGTACTTC
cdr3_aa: CASRSVETQYF

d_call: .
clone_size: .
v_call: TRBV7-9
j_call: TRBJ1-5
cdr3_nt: TGTGCCAGCAGCTTCAGGGAGGACCAGCCCCAGCATTTT
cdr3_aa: CASSFREDQPQHF

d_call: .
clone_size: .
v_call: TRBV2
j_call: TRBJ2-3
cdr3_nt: TGTGCCAGCAGTGCAGGGGTCGGTACGCAGTATTTT
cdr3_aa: CASSAGVGTQYF

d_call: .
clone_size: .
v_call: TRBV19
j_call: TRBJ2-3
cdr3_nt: TGTGCCAGTAGTATTAACCCGGGGGCCCGCACAGATACGCAGTATTTT
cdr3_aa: CASSINPGARTDTQYF

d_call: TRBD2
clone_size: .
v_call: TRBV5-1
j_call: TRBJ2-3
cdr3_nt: TGCGCCAGCAGCTTATCCGGGACTAGCGGGGTAGATACGCAGTATTTT
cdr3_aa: CASSLSGTSGVDTQYF

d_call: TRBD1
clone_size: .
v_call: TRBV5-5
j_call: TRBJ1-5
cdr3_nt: TGTGCCAGCAGCCATCGGGACAGGGAGAATCAGCCCCAGCATTTT
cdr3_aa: CASSHRDRENQPQHF

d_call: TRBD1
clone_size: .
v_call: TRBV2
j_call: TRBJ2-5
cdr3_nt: TGTGCCAGCAGTGAGGGACAGCTTCTCTGGGAGACCCAGTACTTC
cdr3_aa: CASSEGQLLWETQYF

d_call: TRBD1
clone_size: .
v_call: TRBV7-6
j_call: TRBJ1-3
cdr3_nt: TGTGCCAGCAGCATGACAGGGCTTTTCTCTGGAAACACCATATATTTT
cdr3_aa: CASSMTGLFSGNTIYF

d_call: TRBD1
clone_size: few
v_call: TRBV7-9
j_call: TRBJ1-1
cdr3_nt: TGTGCCAGCAGCAGGACAGGGAGAGGCACTGAAGCTTTCTTT
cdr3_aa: CASSRTGRGTEAFF